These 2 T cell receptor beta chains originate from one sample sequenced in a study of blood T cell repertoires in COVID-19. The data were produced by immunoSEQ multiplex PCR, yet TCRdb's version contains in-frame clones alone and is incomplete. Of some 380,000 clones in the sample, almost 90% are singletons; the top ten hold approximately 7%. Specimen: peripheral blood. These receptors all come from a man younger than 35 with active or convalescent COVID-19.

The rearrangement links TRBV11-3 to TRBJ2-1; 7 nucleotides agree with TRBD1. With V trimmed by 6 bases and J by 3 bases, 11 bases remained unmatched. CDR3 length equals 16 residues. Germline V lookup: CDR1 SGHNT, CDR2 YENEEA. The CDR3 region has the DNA TGTGCCAGCAGTATAGCCCCAGGGGGAGTCTACAATGAGCAGTTCTTC. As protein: CASSIAPGGVYNEQFF.

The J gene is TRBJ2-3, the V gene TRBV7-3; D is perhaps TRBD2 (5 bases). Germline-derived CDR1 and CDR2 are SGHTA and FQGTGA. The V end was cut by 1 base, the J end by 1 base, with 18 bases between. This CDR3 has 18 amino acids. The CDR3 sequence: CASSLSPYYLGGTDTQYF. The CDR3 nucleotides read TGTGCCAGCAGCTTAAGCCCCTACTACCTGGGAGGCACAGATACGCAGTATTTT.